The 6 T cell receptor beta chains below come from one sample, sequenced in a study of T cells in Graves' hyperthyroidism and ophthalmopathy. The CDR3 regions of TCR beta were amplified from RNA transcripts. Primed by the HTBI set, a first-round RT-PCR was run on the TCR CDR3. TCRdb re-derived calls from the multiplex PCR reads in MiXCR, one entry per CDR3 protein. The sample shows more than 500,000 distinct CDR3 sequences, roughly 14% of them seen only once. Sequenced: blood. The receptors here all came from a woman in her thirties or forties with Graves' ophthalmopathy.

In its sample, this clonotype was seen many times. The chain carries TRBV27 and TRBJ1-2, with D unclear. The CDR3 is 14 residues long. The germline V gene encodes CDR1 MNHEY and CDR2 SMNVEV (reference sequence). The V gene lost 6 bases and the J gene lost 4 bases, with 15 bases spanning the gap. The CDR3 region is CASRPAGVRYGYTF. The CDR3, as DNA: TGTGCCAGCAGGCCCGCCGGAGTCCGCTATGGCTACACCTTC.

This clonotype was counted a few times. This chain connects TRBV3-1 to TRBJ2-7; D perhaps matches TRBD1 (6 bases). This CDR3 is built from 14 residues. V was cut by 1 base and J by 2 bases, with 9 bases left in between. CDR1 is LGHDT and CDR2 is YNNKEL in the germline V gene (reference sequence). The CDR3 is CASSQAGVTYEQYF. In DNA, the CDR3 is TGTGCCAGCAGCCAAGCAGGGGTTACCTACGAGCAGTACTTC.

This clonotype was picked up many times. The chain combines TRBV6-1 with TRBJ2-5, with D tentatively TRBD2 (5 bases). Trimming shortened V by 2 bases and J by 5 bases, and 12 bases separated the two germline ends. Per germline, CDR1 MNHNS and CDR2 SASEGT. The CDR3 consists of 14 residues. CDR3 residues: CASSEWTPGETQYF. The CDR3, as DNA: TGTGCCAGCAGTGAATGGACTCCCGGGGAGACCCAGTACTTC.

Comments on this clonotype: This may be a read error: a much more frequent sequence differs by one nucleotide. The chain employs TRBV6-5 and TRBJ2-2; unclear D gene. The CDR3 spans 17 residues. V lost 0 bases to trimming and J lost 9 bases, with 20 bases between them. Looked up from germline, CDR1 is MNHEY and CDR2 is SVGAGI. CDR3 DNA: TGTGCCAGCAGTTACTCGACCGGCCTAGTGGGTGTAAGGGAGCTGTTTTTT. Translation: CASSYSTGLVGVRELFF.

This clonotype was counted many times. One end of the junction is discordant with germline, which a read error may explain. The gene calls are TRBV19 and TRBJ1-2; no clear D gene. Germline V gives CDR1 LNHDA, CDR2 SQIVND (reference sequence). This CDR3 is built from 12 residues. CDR3 sequence reads: CANSVQARGYTF. The CDR3 coding sequence is TGTGCCAATAGTGTCCAGGCACGTGGCTACACCTTC.

This clonotype was seen ten or more times. The V call is TRBV7-3, the J call TRBJ2-7; D might be TRBD1 or TRBD2, each matching 5 bases. Germline V lookup: CDR1 SGHTA, CDR2 FQGTGA. CDR3 length equals 13 residues. Trimming removed 5 bases at V and 1 base at J, with 9 bases between. The CDR3: CASSEGYSYEQYF. In DNA, the CDR3 is TGTGCCAGCAGCGAGGGGTATTCCTACGAGCAGTACTTC.